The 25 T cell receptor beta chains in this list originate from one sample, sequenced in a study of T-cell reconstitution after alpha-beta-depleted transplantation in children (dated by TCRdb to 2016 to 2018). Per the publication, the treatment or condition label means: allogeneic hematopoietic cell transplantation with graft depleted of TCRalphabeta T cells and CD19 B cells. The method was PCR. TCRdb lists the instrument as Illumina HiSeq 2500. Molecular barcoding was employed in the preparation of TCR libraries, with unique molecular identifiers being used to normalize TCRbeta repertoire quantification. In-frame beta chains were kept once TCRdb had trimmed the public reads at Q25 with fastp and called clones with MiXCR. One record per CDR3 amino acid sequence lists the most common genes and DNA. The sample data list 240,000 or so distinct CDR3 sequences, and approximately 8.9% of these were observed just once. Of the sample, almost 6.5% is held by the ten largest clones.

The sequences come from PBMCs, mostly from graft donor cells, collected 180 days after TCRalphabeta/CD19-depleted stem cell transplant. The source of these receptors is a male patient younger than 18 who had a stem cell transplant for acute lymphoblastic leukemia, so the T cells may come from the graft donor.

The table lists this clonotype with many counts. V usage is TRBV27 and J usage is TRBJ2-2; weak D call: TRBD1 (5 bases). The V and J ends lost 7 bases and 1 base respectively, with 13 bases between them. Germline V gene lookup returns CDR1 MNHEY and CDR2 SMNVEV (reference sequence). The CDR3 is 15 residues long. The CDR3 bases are TGTGCCAGCAAAATGGACAACTTGAACACCGGGGAGCTGTTTTTT. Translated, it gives CASKMDNLNTGELFF.

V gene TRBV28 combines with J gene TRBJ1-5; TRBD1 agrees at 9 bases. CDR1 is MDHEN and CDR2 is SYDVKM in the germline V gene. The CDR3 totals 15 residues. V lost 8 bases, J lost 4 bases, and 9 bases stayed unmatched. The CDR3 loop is CASRPGDRDNQPQHF. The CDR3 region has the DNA TGTGCCAGCCGACCGGGGGACAGGGATAATCAGCCCCAGCATTTT.

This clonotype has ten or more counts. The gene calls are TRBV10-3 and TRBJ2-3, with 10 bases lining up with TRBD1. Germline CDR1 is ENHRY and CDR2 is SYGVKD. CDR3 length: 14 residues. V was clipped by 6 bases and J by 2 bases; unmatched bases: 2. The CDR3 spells CAIRGTGVTDTQYF. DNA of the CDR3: TGTGCCATCAGGGGGACAGGGGTCACAGATACGCAGTATTTT.

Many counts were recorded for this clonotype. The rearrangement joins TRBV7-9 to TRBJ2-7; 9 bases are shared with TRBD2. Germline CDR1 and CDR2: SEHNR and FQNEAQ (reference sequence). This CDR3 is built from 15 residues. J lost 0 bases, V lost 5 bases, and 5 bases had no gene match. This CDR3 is CASSPFSGSSYEQYF. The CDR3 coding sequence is TGTGCCAGCAGCCCCTTTAGCGGGAGCTCCTACGAGCAGTACTTC.

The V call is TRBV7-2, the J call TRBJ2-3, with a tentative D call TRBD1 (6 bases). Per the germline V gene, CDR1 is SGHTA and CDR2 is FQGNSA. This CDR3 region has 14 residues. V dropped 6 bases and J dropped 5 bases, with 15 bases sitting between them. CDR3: CASRWRQVEDTQYF. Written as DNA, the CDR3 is TGTGCCAGCAGATGGAGACAGGTCGAAGATACGCAGTATTTT.

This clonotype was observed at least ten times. CDR3 sequence (DNA): TGTGCCAGCAGCGACCAAGTTGCAGATACGCAGTATTTT. This sequence encodes CASSDQVADTQYF. V and J are TRBV11-2 and TRBJ2-3, with D unresolved. The germline gives CDR1 SGHAT, CDR2 FQNNGV. The CDR3 sequence is 13 residues long. V shed 5 bases and J shed 4 bases, with 10 bases lying between them. The full variable domain, rest sourced from reference TRBV11-2 and TRBJ2-3, is EAGVAQSPRYKIIEKRQSVAFWCNPISGHATLYWYQQILGQGPKLLIQFQNNGVVDDSQLPKDRFSAERLKGVDSTLKIQPAKLEDSAVYLCASSDQVADTQYFGPGTRLTVL.

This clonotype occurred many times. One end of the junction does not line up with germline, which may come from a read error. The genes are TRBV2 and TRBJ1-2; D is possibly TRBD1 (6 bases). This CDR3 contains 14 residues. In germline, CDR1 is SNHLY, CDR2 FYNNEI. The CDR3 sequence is CARSGGRANYGYTF. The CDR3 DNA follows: TGTGCCAGAAGTGGGGGCAGAGCTAACTATGGCTACACCTTC.

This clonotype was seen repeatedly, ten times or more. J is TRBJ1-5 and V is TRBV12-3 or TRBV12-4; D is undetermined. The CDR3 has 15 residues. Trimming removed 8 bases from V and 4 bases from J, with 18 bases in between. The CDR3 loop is CASALPGPLNQPQHF. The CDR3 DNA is TGTGCCAGCGCATTACCCGGTCCCCTAAATCAGCCCCAGCATTTT.

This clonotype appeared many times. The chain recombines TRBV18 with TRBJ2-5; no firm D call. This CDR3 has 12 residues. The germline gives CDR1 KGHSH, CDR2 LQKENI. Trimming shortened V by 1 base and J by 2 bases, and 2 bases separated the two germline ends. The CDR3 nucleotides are TGTGCCAGCTCACCACAACAAGAGACCCAGTACTTC. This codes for CASSPQQETQYF.

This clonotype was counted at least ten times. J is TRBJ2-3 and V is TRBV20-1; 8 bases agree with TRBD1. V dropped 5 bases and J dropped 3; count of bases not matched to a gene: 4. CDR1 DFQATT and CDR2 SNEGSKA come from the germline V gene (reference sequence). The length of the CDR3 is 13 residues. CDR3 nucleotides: TGCAGTGCTGCAACAGGGGGGACAGATACGCAGTATTTT. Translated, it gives CSAATGGTDTQYF.

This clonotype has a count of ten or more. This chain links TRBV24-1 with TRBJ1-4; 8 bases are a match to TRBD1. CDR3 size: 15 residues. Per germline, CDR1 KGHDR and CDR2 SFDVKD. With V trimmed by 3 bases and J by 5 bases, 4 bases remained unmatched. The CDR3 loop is CATSDGRGRNEKLFF. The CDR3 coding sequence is TGTGCCACCAGTGATGGCAGGGGGCGGAATGAAAAACTGTTTTTT.

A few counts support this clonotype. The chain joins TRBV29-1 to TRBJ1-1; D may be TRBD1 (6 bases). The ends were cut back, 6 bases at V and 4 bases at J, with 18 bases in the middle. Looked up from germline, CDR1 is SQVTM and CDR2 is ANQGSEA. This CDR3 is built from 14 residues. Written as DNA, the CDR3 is TGCAGCGTAGTGGGGGCCAGGGGAACCACTGAAGCTTTCTTT. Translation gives CSVVGARGTTEAFF.

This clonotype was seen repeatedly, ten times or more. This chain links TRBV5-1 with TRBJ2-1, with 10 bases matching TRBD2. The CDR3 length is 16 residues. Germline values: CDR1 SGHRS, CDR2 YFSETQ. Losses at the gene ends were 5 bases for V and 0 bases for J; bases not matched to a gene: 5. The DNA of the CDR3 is TGCGCCAGCAGAGCGGGAGGGCTAAGCTCCTACAATGAGCAGTTCTTC. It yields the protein CASRAGGLSSYNEQFF.

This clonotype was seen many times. The CDR3 DNA follows: TGCGCCAGCAGCCTAGGGGACAGGGGGCATGGCTACACCTTC. Its protein product is CASSLGDRGHGYTF. The rearrangement links TRBV5-1 to TRBJ1-2; 12 nucleotides agree with TRBD1. With V trimmed by 4 bases and J by 6 bases, 4 bases remained unmatched. Germline V gene data show CDR1 as SGHRS and CDR2 as YFSETQ. The length of the CDR3 is 14 residues.

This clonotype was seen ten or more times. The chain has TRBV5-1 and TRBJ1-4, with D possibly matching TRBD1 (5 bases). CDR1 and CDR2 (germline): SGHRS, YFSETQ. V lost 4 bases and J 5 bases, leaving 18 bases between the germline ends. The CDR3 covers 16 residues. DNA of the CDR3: TGCGCCAGCAGCACGGGACCCACCGGCCTAAATGAAAAACTGTTTTTT. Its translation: CASSTGPTGLNEKLFF.

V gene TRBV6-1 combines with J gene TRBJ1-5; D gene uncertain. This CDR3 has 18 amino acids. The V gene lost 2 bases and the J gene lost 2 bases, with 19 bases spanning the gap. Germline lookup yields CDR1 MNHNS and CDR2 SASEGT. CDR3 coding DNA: TGTGCCAGCAGTGAAAGGCAGGAGGGCGAGACCGGCAATCAGCCCCAGCATTTT. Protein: CASSERQEGETGNQPQHF.

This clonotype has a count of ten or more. The CDR3 is CASRGTGDTYEQYF. CDR3 DNA: TGTGCCAGCAGGGGGACAGGCGATACCTACGAGCAGTACTTC. The chain combines TRBV6-1 with TRBJ2-7; 8 nucleotides match TRBD1. This CDR3 has 14 amino acids. Germline V gene data show CDR1 as MNHNS and CDR2 as SASEGT. Unmatched junction bases numbered 6, after V lost 6 bases and J lost 2 bases.

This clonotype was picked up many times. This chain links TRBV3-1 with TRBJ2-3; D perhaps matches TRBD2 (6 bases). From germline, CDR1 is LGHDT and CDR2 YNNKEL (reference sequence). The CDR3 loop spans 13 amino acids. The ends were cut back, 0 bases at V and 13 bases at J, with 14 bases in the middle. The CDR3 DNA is TGTGCCAGCAGCCAAGATCGCGGCGGGACGAAGTATTTT. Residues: CASSQDRGGTKYF.

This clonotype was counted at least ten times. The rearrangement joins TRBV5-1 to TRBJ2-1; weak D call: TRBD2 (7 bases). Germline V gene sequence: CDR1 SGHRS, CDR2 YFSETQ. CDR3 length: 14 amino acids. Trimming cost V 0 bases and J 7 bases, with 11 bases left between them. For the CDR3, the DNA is TGCGCCAGCAGCTTGGGGCGGGGGCGGAATGAGCAGTTCTTC. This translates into CASSLGRGRNEQFF.

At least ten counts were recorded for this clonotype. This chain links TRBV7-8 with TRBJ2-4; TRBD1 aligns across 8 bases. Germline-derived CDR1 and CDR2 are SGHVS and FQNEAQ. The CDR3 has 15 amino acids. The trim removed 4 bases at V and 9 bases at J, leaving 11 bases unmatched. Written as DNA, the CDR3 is TGTGCCAGCAGCTCCCGGACAGGGCCCCTCCGCATTCAGTACTTC. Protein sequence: CASSSRTGPLRIQYF.

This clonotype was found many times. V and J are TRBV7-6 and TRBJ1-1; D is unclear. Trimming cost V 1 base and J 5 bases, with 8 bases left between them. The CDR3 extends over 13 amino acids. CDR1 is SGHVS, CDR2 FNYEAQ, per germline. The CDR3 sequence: CASSLGAQTEAFF. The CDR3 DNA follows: TGTGCCAGCAGCTTAGGGGCCCAAACTGAAGCTTTCTTT.

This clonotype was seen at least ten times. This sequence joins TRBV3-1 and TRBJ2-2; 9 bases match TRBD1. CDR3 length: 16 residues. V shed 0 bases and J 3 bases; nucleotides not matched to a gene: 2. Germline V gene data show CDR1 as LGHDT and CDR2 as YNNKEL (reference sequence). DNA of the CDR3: TGTGCCAGCAGCCAAGACAGGACAGGGGACACCGGGGAGCTGTTTTTT. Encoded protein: CASSQDRTGDTGELFF. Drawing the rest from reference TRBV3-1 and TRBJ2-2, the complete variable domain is DTAVSQTPKYLVTQMGNDKSIKCEQNLGHDTMYWYKQDSKKFLKIMFSYNNKELIINETVPNRFSPKSPDKAHLNLHINSLELGDSAVYFCASSQDRTGDTGELFFGEGSRLTVL.

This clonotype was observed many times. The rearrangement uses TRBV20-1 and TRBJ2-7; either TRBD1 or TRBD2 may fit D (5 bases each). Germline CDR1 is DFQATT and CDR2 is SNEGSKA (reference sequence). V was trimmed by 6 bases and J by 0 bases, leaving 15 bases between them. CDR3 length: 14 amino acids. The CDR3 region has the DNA TGCAGTGCAGAACGGGACGGCAACTCCTACGAGCAGTACTTC. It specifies CSAERDGNSYEQYF.

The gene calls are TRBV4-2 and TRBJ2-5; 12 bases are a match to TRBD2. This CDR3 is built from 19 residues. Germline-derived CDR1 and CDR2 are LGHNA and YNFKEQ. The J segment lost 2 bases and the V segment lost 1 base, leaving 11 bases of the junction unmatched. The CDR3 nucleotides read TGTGCCAGCAGCCAAGGATCGACTAGCGGGAGAGAAAGACAAGAGACCCAGTACTTC. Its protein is CASSQGSTSGRERQETQYF.

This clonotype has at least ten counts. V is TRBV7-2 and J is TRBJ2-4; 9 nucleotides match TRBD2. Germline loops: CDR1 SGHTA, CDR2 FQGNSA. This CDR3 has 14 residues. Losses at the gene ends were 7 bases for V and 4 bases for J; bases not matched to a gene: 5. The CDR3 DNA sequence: TGTGCCAGCACCCAAGCGGGGGGAAAAAACATTCAGTACTTC. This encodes CASTQAGGKNIQYF.